This entry lists 20 T cell receptor beta chains sequenced from one sample in a study of shared clonotypes between healthy human individuals. Some clones are missing from TCRdb's copy, which holds only in-frame ones; the method was immunoSEQ multiplex PCR. The sample yields about 510,000 clones, 96% seen once. The sample taken for sequencing was naive CD4+ T cells sorted from blood. Subset specified: CD45RA+ positively selected. These receptors were collected from a woman aged 25 to 39 in good health.

The J gene is TRBJ1-2, the V gene TRBV28; TRBD1 aligns across 8 bases. V gave up 4 bases and J gave up 8 bases; unmatched junction bases: 12. The CDR3 extends over 15 amino acids. The V gene's germline CDR1 is MDHEN and CDR2 SYDVKM. CDR3 residues: CASSSPGTGTGGYTF. CDR3 nucleotides: TGTGCCAGCAGTTCGCCCGGGACAGGTACTGGAGGCTACACCTTC.

The V gene is TRBV19, the J gene TRBJ2-7, with 8 bases that match TRBD1. Germline values: CDR1 LNHDA, CDR2 SQIVND (reference sequence). The CDR3 contains 16 residues. Trimming took 5 bases from V and 9 from J; bases not matched to a gene: 18. The CDR3 reads CASSLHGTGGAERQYF. DNA of the CDR3: TGTGCCAGTAGTCTACACGGGACAGGAGGGGCTGAGAGGCAGTACTTC. Supplemented by reference TRBV19 and TRBJ2-7, the full variable domain reads DGGITQSPKYLFRKEGQNVTLSCEQNLNHDAMYWYRQDPGQGLRLIYYSQIVNDFQKGDIAEGYSVSREKKESFPLTVTSAQKNPTAFYLCASSLHGTGGAERQYFGPGTRLTVT.

This chain links TRBV28 with TRBJ2-7; 9 positions match TRBD1. Unmatched junction bases numbered 6, after V lost 6 bases and J lost 0 bases. The CDR3 length is 15 residues. CDR1 is MDHEN and CDR2 is SYDVKM in the germline V gene. This CDR3 reads CASRSQQGASYEQYF. CDR3 DNA sequence: TGTGCCAGCAGATCCCAACAGGGGGCCTCCTACGAGCAGTACTTC.

Points on this clone: At one end, the junction sequence differs from germline, possibly due to a read error. The rearrangement uses TRBV28 and TRBJ1-1; 10 bases match TRBD1. Germline V CDR1 and CDR2: MDHEN, SYDVKM. The CDR3 is 13 amino acids. The CDR3 DNA is TGTGCCAGCAATTTAGGGGGACAGGGGAAAGCTTTCTTT. Translating it yields CASNLGGQGKAFF.

The rearrangement joins TRBV9 to TRBJ1-3, with D unclear. The CDR3 is 17 residues long. Trimming cost V 2 bases and J 0 bases, with 15 bases left between them. Germline CDR1 reads SGDLS; CDR2 reads YYNGEE. The CDR3 DNA follows: TGTGCCAGCAGCGTGGGTTCAGGCGAGCTCTCTGGAAACACCATATATTTT. Protein sequence: CASSVGSGELSGNTIYF.

The CDR3 bases are TGTGCCAGCAGCTTAACGGGACTAGCGGGAGCGGAGTTCTTC. Amino acid sequence: CASSLTGLAGAEFF. This sequence joins TRBV7-2 and TRBJ2-1; 14 bases agree with TRBD2. Per the germline V gene, CDR1 is SGHTA and CDR2 is FQGNSA. The length of the CDR3 is 14 residues. The V and J ends lost 2 bases and 14 bases, in that order; junction bases with no gene match: 5.

This sequence joins TRBV28 and TRBJ2-2, with D uncertain. The CDR3 totals 14 residues. V lost 8 bases and J 2 bases, leaving 12 bases between the germline ends. The germline V gene encodes CDR1 MDHEN and CDR2 SYDVKM. The CDR3 is CASSLFINTGELFF. As DNA, the CDR3 is TGTGCCAGCTCCCTCTTTATAAACACCGGGGAGCTGTTTTTT.

This chain links TRBV5-1 with TRBJ2-3, with TRBD2 matching 13 bases. This CDR3 comprises 15 residues. Germline lookup yields CDR1 SGHRS and CDR2 YFSETQ. The V gene end was trimmed by 4 bases and the J gene end by 6 bases; junction bases not matched to a gene: 5. As DNA, the CDR3 is TGCGCCAGCAGCGTACTAGCGGGAGGGGTGGATACGCAGTATTTT. Translated: CASSVLAGGVDTQYF.

The V and J genes are TRBV18 and TRBJ2-5, with no clear D. The length of the CDR3 is 13 residues. Germline CDR1 and CDR2: KGHSH and LQKENI. The V and J ends lost 4 bases and 0 bases respectively, with 6 bases between them. The CDR3 protein is CASSLVYQETQYF. In DNA form, the CDR3 reads TGTGCCAGCTCACTCGTGTACCAAGAGACCCAGTACTTC.

The rearrangement links TRBV28 to TRBJ1-4; a weak D match, TRBD1 (5 bases). The germline V gene encodes CDR1 MDHEN and CDR2 SYDVKM. The CDR3 has 14 amino acids. Trimming removed 6 bases at V and 7 bases at J, with 15 bases between. The CDR3 nucleotides read TGTGCCAGCAGGGGGGACCAGTCGATTGAAAAACTGTTTTTT. This translates into CASRGDQSIEKLFF.

This clone came up a few times. The rearrangement links TRBV6-1 to TRBJ2-7, with TRBD2 identical over 9 bases. The J segment lost 6 bases and the V segment lost 5 bases, leaving 5 bases of the junction unmatched. This CDR3 has 13 amino acids. Germline V gene sequence: CDR1 MNHNS, CDR2 SASEGT. The CDR3 coding sequence is TGTGCCAGCAGTTTTAGCGGGAGCGGCGAGCAGTACTTC. It codes for CASSFSGSGEQYF.

The chain combines TRBV19 with TRBJ2-5; 7 bases align to TRBD1. The V and J ends lost 3 bases and 2 bases, in that order; junction bases with no gene match: 3. The CDR3 has 14 amino acids. Germline-derived CDR1 and CDR2 are LNHDA and SQIVND (reference sequence). The CDR3 DNA reads TGTGCCAGTAGTATGTGGGGACAGCAAGAGACCCAGTACTTC. Translated: CASSMWGQQETQYF.

The rearrangement uses TRBV18 and TRBJ1-1; tentatively, D is TRBD1 (5 bases). Germline CDR1 KGHSH, CDR2 LQKENI. This CDR3 is 15 amino acids long. Trimming removed 1 base at V and 1 base at J, with 10 bases between. The chain's CDR3 is CASSPRNRPNTEAFF. In nucleotides, the CDR3 is TGTGCCAGCTCACCACGGAACAGGCCGAACACTGAAGCTTTCTTT.

This clone was seen a single time. V usage is TRBV19 and J usage is TRBJ2-7; unclear D gene. Trimming pared 3 bases from V and 0 bases from J, leaving 9 bases between. The CDR3 is 14 amino acids. Germline V CDR1 and CDR2: LNHDA, SQIVND (reference sequence). The DNA of the CDR3 is TGTGCCAGTAGTATTAAGTTCCGCTCCTACGAGCAGTACTTC. It is translated as CASSIKFRSYEQYF.

V usage is TRBV4-1 and J usage is TRBJ2-5; 9 bases line up with TRBD2. Looked up from germline, CDR1 is MGHRA and CDR2 is YSYEKL. J gave up 5 bases and V 2 bases, and 9 bases lay outside the gene matches. The CDR3 spans 16 residues. The CDR3 nucleotides are TGCGCCAGCAGCCAAAGTGCGGGAGGGCCCAGGGAGACCCAGTACTTC. Protein product: CASSQSAGGPRETQYF.

V and J are TRBV2 and TRBJ2-7; 8 nucleotides line up with TRBD1. V was clipped by 6 bases and J by 2 bases; unmatched bases: 6. The CDR3 consists of 14 residues. Germline lookup yields CDR1 SNHLY and CDR2 FYNNEI. This chain's CDR3 is CASSPDRGAYEQYF. The CDR3 coding sequence is TGTGCCAGCAGCCCCGACAGGGGAGCCTACGAGCAGTACTTC.

The rearrangement uses TRBV28 and TRBJ2-2; 8 nucleotides match TRBD2. The CDR3 runs to 16 residues. Losses at the gene ends were 6 bases for V and 5 bases for J; bases not matched to a gene: 11. Per the germline V gene, CDR1 is MDHEN and CDR2 is SYDVKM. The DNA for the CDR3 is TGTGCCAGCAGCCCAACCTGGACTAGCAAAACCGGGGAGCTGTTTTTT. Encoded protein: CASSPTWTSKTGELFF.

The CDR3 region has the DNA TGTGCCAGCAGTTTGATGCGGTGGGGACAGGGGGCCACCGAGCAGTTCTTC. Its translation: CASSLMRWGQGATEQFF. V and J are TRBV28 and TRBJ2-1, with 12 positions matching TRBD1. V trimming: 3 bases; J trimming: 10 bases; junction bases outside the gene matches: 13. The CDR3 is 17 amino acids. Germline values: CDR1 MDHEN, CDR2 SYDVKM.

V and J are TRBV5-1 and TRBJ1-2; a weak D match, TRBD1 (5 bases). Germline CDR1 reads SGHRS; CDR2 reads YFSETQ. V lost 6 bases and J 0 bases, leaving 15 bases between the germline ends. This CDR3 comprises 15 residues. The DNA for the CDR3 is TGCGCCAGCACCCGAGGGACGGGCCCTAACTATGGCTACACCTTC. Amino acids: CASTRGTGPNYGYTF.

The count of this clone is one. V gene TRBV5-5 combines with J gene TRBJ1-2; the D gene is possibly TRBD1 (5 bases). Germline loops: CDR1 SGHKS, CDR2 YYEKEE (reference sequence). V was clipped by 5 bases and J by 2 bases, with 13 bases between them. The CDR3 length is 14 residues. CDR3 nucleotides: TGTGCCAGCAGTGCCCCAGGGAAGAACTATGGCTACACCTTC. Its translation is CASSAPGKNYGYTF.